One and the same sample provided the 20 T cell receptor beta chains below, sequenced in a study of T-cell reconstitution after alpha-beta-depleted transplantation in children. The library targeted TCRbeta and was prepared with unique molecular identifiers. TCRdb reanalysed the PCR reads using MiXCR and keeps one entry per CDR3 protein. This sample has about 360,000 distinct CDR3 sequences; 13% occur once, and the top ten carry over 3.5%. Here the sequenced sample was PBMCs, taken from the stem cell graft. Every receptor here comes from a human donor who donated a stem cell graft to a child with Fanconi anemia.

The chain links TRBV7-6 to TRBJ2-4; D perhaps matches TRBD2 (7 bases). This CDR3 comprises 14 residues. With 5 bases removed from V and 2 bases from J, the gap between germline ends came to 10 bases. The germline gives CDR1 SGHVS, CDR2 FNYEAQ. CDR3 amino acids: CASSEGGSKNIQYF. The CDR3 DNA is TGTGCCAGCAGCGAGGGGGGGTCCAAAAACATTCAGTACTTC.

CDR3 in amino acids: CASSLGLAGGPTDTQYF. CDR3 bases: TGTGCCAGCAGCCTTGGACTAGCGGGGGGGCCGACAGATACGCAGTATTTT. This chain connects TRBV4-2 to TRBJ2-3; 15 nucleotides align to TRBD2. The junction had 5 bases not matched to a gene; V was cut back by 4 bases and J by 3 bases. Germline assignment: CDR1 LGHNA and CDR2 YNFKEQ. The length of the CDR3 is 17 residues.

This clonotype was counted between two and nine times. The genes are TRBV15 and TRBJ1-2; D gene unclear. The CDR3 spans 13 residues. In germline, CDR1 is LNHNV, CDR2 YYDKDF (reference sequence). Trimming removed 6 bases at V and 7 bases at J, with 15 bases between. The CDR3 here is CATSLEWNGGYTF. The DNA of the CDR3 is TGTGCCACCAGTCTTGAGTGGAACGGTGGCTACACCTTC.

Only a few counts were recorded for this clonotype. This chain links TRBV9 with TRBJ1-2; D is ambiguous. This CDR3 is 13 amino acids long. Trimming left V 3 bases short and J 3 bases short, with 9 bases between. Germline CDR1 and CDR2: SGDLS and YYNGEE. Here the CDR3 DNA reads TGTGCCAGCAGCGCCGGACGGGACTATGGCTACACCTTC. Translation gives CASSAGRDYGYTF.

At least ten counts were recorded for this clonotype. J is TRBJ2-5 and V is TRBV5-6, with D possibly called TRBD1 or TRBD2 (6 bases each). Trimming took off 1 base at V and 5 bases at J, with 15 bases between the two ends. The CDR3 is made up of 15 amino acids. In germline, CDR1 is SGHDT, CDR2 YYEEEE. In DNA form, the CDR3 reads TGTGCCAGCAGCTTGAGACGACTAGGGGGGGAGACCCAGTACTTC. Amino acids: CASSLRRLGGETQYF.

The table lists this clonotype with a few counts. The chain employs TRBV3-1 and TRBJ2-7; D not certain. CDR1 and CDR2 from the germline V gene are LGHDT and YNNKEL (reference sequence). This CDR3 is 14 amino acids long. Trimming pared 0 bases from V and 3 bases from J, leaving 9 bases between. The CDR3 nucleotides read TGTGCCAGCAGCCAAGATGGGGTCCACTACGAGCAGTACTTC. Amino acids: CASSQDGVHYEQYF.

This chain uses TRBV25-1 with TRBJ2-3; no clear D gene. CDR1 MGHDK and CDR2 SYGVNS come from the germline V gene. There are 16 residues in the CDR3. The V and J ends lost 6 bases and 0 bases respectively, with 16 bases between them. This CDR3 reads CASSLGQSQSTDTQYF. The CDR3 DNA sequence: TGTGCCAGCAGCTTAGGCCAAAGTCAGAGCACAGATACGCAGTATTTT. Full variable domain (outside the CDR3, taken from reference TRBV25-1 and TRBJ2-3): EADIYQTPRYLVIGTGKKITLECSQTMGHDKMYWYQQDPGMELHLIHYSYGVNSTEKGDLSSESTVSRIRTEHFPLTLESARPSHTSQYLCASSLGQSQSTDTQYFGPGTRLTVL.

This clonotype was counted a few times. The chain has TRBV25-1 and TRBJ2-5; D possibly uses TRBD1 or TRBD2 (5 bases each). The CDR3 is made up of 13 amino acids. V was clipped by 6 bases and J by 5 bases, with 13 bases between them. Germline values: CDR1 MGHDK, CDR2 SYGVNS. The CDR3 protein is CASRGESLETQYF. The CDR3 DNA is TGTGCCAGCAGGGGGGAGTCATTGGAGACCCAGTACTTC.

The CDR3 sequence is CATSRDRAGINEQFF. The CDR3 DNA is TGTGCCACCAGCAGAGATCGGGCAGGGATTAATGAGCAGTTCTTC. The rearrangement uses TRBV15 and TRBJ2-1; weak D call: TRBD1 (5 bases). The CDR3 is 15 residues long. Per the germline V gene, CDR1 is LNHNV and CDR2 is YYDKDF (reference sequence). Trimming stripped 0 bases from V and 7 bases from J, with 13 bases between.

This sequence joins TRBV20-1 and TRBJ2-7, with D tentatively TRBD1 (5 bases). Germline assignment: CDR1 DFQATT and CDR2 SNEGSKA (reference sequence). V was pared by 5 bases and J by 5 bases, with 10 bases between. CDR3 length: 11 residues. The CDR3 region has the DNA TGCAGTGCTGTGGGGCACGACGAGCAGTACGTC. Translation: CSAVGHDEQYV.

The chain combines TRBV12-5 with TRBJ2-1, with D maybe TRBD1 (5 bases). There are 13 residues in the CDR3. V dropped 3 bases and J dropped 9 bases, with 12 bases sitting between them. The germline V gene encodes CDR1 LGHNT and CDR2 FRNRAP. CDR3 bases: TGTGCTAGTGGTTTTGGTATCGACAGTGAGCAGTTCTTC. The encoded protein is CASGFGIDSEQFF.

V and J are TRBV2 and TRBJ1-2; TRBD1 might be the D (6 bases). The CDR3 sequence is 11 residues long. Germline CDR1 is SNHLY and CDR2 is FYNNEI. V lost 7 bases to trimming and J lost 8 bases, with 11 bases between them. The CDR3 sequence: CASTYQGGYTF. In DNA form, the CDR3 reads TGTGCCAGCACCTACCAGGGGGGCTACACCTTC.

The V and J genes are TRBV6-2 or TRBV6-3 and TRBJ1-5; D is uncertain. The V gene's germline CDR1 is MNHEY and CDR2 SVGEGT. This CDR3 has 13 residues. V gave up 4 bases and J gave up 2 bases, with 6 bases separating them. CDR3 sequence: CASSSPGNQPQHF. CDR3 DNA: TGTGCCAGCAGTTCCCCCGGCAATCAGCCCCAGCATTTT.

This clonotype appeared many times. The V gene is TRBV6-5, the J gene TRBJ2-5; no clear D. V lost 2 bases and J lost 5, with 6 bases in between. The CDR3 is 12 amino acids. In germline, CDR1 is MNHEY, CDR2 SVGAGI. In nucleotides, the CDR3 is TGTGCCAGCAGTTACAACAAGGAGACCCAGTACTTC. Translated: CASSYNKETQYF.

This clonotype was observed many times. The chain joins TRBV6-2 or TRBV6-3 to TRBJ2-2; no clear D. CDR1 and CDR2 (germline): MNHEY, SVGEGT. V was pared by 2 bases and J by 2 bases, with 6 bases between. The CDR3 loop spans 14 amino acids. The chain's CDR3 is CASSYSLNTGELFF. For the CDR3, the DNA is TGTGCCAGCAGTTACAGTCTTAACACCGGGGAGCTGTTTTTT.

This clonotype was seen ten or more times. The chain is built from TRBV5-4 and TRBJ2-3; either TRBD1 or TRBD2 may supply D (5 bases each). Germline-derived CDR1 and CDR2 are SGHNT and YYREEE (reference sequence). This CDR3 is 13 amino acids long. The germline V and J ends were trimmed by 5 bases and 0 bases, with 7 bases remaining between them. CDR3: CASRGVSTDTQYF. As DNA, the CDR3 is TGTGCCAGCAGGGGGGTTAGCACAGATACGCAGTATTTT.

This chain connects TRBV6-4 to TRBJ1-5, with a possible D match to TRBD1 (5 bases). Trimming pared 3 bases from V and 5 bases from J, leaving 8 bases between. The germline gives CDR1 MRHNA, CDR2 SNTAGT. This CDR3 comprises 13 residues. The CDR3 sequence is CASSETEHQPQHF. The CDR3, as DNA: TGTGCCAGCAGTGAGACAGAACATCAGCCCCAGCATTTT.

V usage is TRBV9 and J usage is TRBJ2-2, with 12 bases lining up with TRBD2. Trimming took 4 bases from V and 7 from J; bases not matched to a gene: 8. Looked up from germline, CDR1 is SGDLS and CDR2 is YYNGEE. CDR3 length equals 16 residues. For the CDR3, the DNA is TGTGCCAGCAGCTCCGGACTAGCGGGGTTTTACGGGGAGCTGTTTTTT. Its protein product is CASSSGLAGFYGELFF.

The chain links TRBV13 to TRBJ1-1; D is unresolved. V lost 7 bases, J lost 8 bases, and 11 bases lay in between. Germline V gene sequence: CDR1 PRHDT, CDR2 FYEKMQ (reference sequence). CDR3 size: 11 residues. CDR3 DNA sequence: TGTGCCAGCATCTACAGATCCGAAGCTTTCTTT. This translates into CASIYRSEAFF. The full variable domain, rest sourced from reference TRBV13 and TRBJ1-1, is AAGVIQSPRHLIKEKRETATLKCYPIPRHDTVYWYQQGPGQDPQFLISFYEKMQSDKGSIPDRFSAQQFSDYHSELNMSSLELGDSALYFCASIYRSEAFFGQGTRLTVV.

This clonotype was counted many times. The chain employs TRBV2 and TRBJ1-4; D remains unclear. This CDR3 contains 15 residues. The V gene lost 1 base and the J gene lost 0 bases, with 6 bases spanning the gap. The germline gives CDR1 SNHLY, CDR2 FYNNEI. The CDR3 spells CASSEDHTTNEKLFF. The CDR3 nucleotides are TGTGCCAGCAGTGAAGACCATACAACTAATGAAAAACTGTTTTTT.